This T cell receptor (beta chain) came from a study of vaccination and CD4 T cells after COVID-19. For the study at large: Samples were taken after vaccination, a median of around 67 days after dose two, with a range of 14 to 241.

Cultured CD4+ T cell DNA was sequenced using the Oncomine TCR Beta short-read assay. TCRdb recomputed calls from the PCR reads with MiXCR, one row per CDR3 protein. The data show about 19,000 distinct CDR3 sequences, 45% to 65% seen once. Treatment here: roughly ten-day PBMC culture with coronavirus spike peptide pools or control peptides (ViraFEST assay). V was shortened by 0 bases and J by 2 bases, with 6 bases between the two germline ends. Germline loops: CDR1 DFQATT, CDR2 SNEGSKA (reference sequence). CDR3 size: 13 residues. This clonotype has just a few counts. Its antigen is as yet unknown. V gene TRBV20-1 combines with J gene TRBJ2-3, with D uncertain. The clonotype comes from a human donor who had recovered from COVID-19. The input for sequencing was CD4+ T cells from blood, cultured in vitro, taken before SARS-CoV-2 vaccination. CDR3 amino acids: CSARDPPTDTQYF. For the CDR3, the DNA is TGCAGTGCTAGAGATCCCCCCACAGATACGCAGTATTTT.